The 21 T cell receptor beta chains reported below all come from one sample, sequenced in a study of T cell responses to AZD1222 COVID-19 vaccine. The table came from immunoSEQ multiplex PCR; TCRdb's copy has only in-frame clones and leaves some out. The sample shows about 190,000 clones, approximately 90% of them seen only once. Specimen: peripheral blood, collected on day 0 of AZD1222 vaccination. The source of these receptors is an adult in good health.

The rearrangement links TRBV7-8 to TRBJ1-1; D not certain. Germline V lookup: CDR1 SGHVS, CDR2 FQNEAQ. V dropped 1 base and J dropped 5 bases, with 14 bases sitting between them. This CDR3 has 15 amino acids. The CDR3 sequence: CASSLDPPPRTEAFF. DNA of the CDR3: TGTGCCAGCAGCTTAGACCCCCCCCCACGGACTGAAGCTTTCTTT. The complete variable domain, with remaining parts taken from reference TRBV7-8 and TRBJ1-1, reads GAGVSQSPRYKVAKRGQDVALRCDPISGHVSLFWYQQALGQGPEFLTYFQNEAQLDKSGLPSDRFFAERPEGSVSTLKIQRTQQEDSAVYLCASSLDPPPRTEAFFGQGTRLTVV.

As DNA, the CDR3 is TGTGCCAGCAGTTCCGAACTAGCGGGATTTTACTCCTACAATGAGCAGTTCTTC. Its translation is CASSSELAGFYSYNEQFF. The rearrangement uses TRBV27 and TRBJ2-1; 10 bases are shared with TRBD2. The germline gives CDR1 MNHEY, CDR2 SMNVEV (reference sequence). The junction had 9 bases not matched to a gene; V was cut back by 4 bases and J by 0 bases. The CDR3 spans 18 residues.

The chain employs TRBV7-9 and TRBJ1-6, with D perhaps TRBD1 (6 bases). Trimming pared 5 bases from V and 4 bases from J, leaving 18 bases between. This CDR3 is 17 amino acids long. CDR1 and CDR2 from the germline V gene are SEHNR and FQNEAQ (reference sequence). As DNA, the CDR3 is TGTGCCAGCAGCCTATACCGGGGGGGCGCTTATAATTCACCCCTCCACTTT. Translating it yields CASSLYRGGAYNSPLHF.

V usage is TRBV6-5 and J usage is TRBJ2-7; 7 positions agree with TRBD1. Unmatched junction bases numbered 9, after V lost 10 bases and J lost 3 bases. The CDR3 runs 13 residues. The germline CDR1 and CDR2 sequences are MNHEY and SVGAGI. This CDR3 reads CAIWSGGDYEQYF. CDR3 in DNA: TGTGCCATCTGGTCAGGGGGAGACTACGAGCAGTACTTC.

This sequence joins TRBV19 and TRBJ1-1; the match to TRBD1 covers 8 bases. The CDR3 covers 13 residues. V dropped 10 bases and J dropped 1; count of bases not matched to a gene: 5. Germline CDR1 reads LNHDA; CDR2 reads SQIVND (reference sequence). CDR3 protein: CATWDRPNTEAFF. CDR3 bases: TGTGCCACCTGGGACAGGCCGAACACTGAAGCTTTCTTT. Variable domain in full (rest from reference TRBV19 and TRBJ1-1): DGGITQSPKYLFRKEGQNVTLSCEQNLNHDAMYWYRQDPGQGLRLIYYSQIVNDFQKGDIAEGYSVSREKKESFPLTVTSAQKNPTAFYLCATWDRPNTEAFFGQGTRLTVV.

This chain joins TRBV7-9 and TRBJ1-5, with D unclear. Trimming stripped 1 base from V and 15 bases from J, with 22 bases between. The germline V gene encodes CDR1 SEHNR and CDR2 FQNEAQ (reference sequence). The CDR3 loop spans 15 amino acids. This CDR3 reads CASSLGSPTSPGAHF. The DNA for the CDR3 is TGTGCCAGCAGCTTAGGCTCTCCTACCTCACCCGGCGCGCATTTT.

The V and J genes are TRBV7-9 and TRBJ2-3, with 9 bases matching TRBD1. The J segment lost 3 bases and the V segment lost 6 bases, leaving 4 bases of the junction unmatched. The CDR3 is 14 residues long. Germline V lookup: CDR1 SEHNR, CDR2 FQNEAQ (reference sequence). The DNA of the CDR3 is TGTGCCAGCAGACAGACAGGGGGGACAGATACGCAGTATTTT. This gives the protein CASRQTGGTDTQYF.

This sequence joins TRBV4-1 and TRBJ1-3; the D is unclear. This CDR3 has 14 amino acids. V was clipped by 1 base and J by 0 bases, with 4 bases between them. Germline CDR1 and CDR2: MGHRA and YSYEKL. CDR3 coding DNA: TGCGCCAGCAGCCAAGGAAACTCTGGAAACACCATATATTTT. Translated, it gives CASSQGNSGNTIYF.

The chain is built from TRBV5-5 and TRBJ1-1; no definite D call. The CDR3 covers 13 residues. Germline V gives CDR1 SGHKS, CDR2 YYEKEE (reference sequence). Deletions cut 0 bases from V and 5 bases from J, with 8 bases between. CDR3 sequence: CASSLDSPTEAFF. In nucleotides, the CDR3 is TGTGCCAGCAGCTTGGACAGTCCTACTGAAGCTTTCTTT.

This clone was counted once. The chain uses TRBV19 and TRBJ2-2; D not resolved. V lost 2 bases and J 6 bases, leaving 7 bases between the germline ends. Germline V gene lookup returns CDR1 LNHDA and CDR2 SQIVND (reference sequence). The CDR3 has 13 amino acids. For the CDR3, the DNA is TGTGCCAGTAGTATACGGTTCTCCGGGGAGCTGTTTTTT. The encoded protein is CASSIRFSGELFF.

The chain joins TRBV2 to TRBJ2-7, with TRBD1 identical over 9 bases. From germline, CDR1 is SNHLY and CDR2 FYNNEI. V lost 6 bases, J lost 4 bases, and 10 bases stayed unmatched. This CDR3 spans 15 amino acids. CDR3 amino acids: CASRRTGAPGYEQYF. In DNA, the CDR3 is TGTGCCAGCAGGAGGACAGGGGCCCCGGGTTACGAGCAGTACTTC.

Concerning this clone: The sample carries other DNA sequences with the same CDR3. V usage is TRBV6-5 and J usage is TRBJ1-1, with D hard to call. Per the germline V gene, CDR1 is MNHEY and CDR2 is SVGAGI. The CDR3 spans 12 residues. V was clipped by 6 bases and J by 1 base, with 6 bases between them. CDR3 bases: TGTGCCAGCAGCCGCCGGAACACTGAAGCTTTCTTT. Its protein product is CASSRRNTEAFF.

This clone appeared once. This sequence joins TRBV4-3 and TRBJ2-3; D is unresolved. This CDR3 contains 15 residues. Per the germline V gene, CDR1 is LGHNA and CDR2 is YSLEER. V was clipped by 0 bases and J by 6 bases, with 13 bases between them. CDR3 coding DNA: TGCGCCAGCAGCCAAGAGGGGTCCTTCTGGGATACGCAGTATTTT. It yields the protein CASSQEGSFWDTQYF.

This chain uses TRBV20-1 with TRBJ2-7; tentatively, D is TRBD2 (5 bases). Between the trimmed V and J ends, which lost 3 bases and 2 bases, there was a span of 20 bases. The CDR3 consists of 16 residues. CDR1 and CDR2 (germline): DFQATT, SNEGSKA (reference sequence). In DNA, the CDR3 is TGCAGTGCTAGTCCCGAGGGCAGGCGAACGCCCTACGAGCAGTACTTC. Its translation: CSASPEGRRTPYEQYF.

J is TRBJ1-3 and V is TRBV20-1; D unresolved. V gave up 3 bases and J gave up 5 bases, with 23 bases separating them. Germline V CDR1 and CDR2: DFQATT, SNEGSKA (reference sequence). CDR3 size: 17 residues. The CDR3 bases are TGCAGTGCTAGTTGGGCGGCGCTCCTGGGTGGGAGAAACACCATATATTTT. This gives the protein CSASWAALLGGRNTIYF.

This clone was seen only once. This chain joins TRBV20-1 and TRBJ1-1, with D unresolved. Trimming took off 5 bases at V and 1 base at J, with 5 bases between the two ends. The CDR3 extends over 11 amino acids. The germline gives CDR1 DFQATT, CDR2 SNEGSKA (reference sequence). CDR3 sequence (DNA): TGCAGTGCTGAGCCGAACACTGAAGCTTTCTTT. This codes for CSAEPNTEAFF.

This chain uses TRBV2 with TRBJ2-1; 7 bases match TRBD1. Germline V gene lookup returns CDR1 SNHLY and CDR2 FYNNEI. V lost 6 bases, J lost 1 base, and 6 bases stayed unmatched. The CDR3 sequence is 15 residues long. CDR3 nucleotide sequence: TGTGCCAGCAGGGAACAGGGGAGATCCTACAATGAGCAGTTCTTC. Protein: CASREQGRSYNEQFF. Full variable domain (outside the CDR3, taken from reference TRBV2 and TRBJ2-1): EPEVTQTPSHQVTQMGQEVILRCVPISNHLYFYWYRQILGQKVEFLVSFYNNEISEKSEIFDDQFSVERPDGSNFTLKIRSTKLEDSAMYFCASREQGRSYNEQFFGPGTRLTVL.

As concerns this clone: The same CDR3 can be traced to other DNA sequences in this sample. V is TRBV9 and J is TRBJ2-1, with 8 positions matching TRBD2. The CDR3 extends over 15 amino acids. Unmatched junction bases numbered 1, after V lost 2 bases and J lost 0 bases. The germline gives CDR1 SGDLS, CDR2 YYNGEE. CDR3 DNA: TGTGCCAGCAGCGTGGGGACTAGCTCCTACAATGAGCAGTTCTTC. Protein sequence: CASSVGTSSYNEQFF.

The chain joins TRBV4-3 to TRBJ2-7, with 14 bases fitting TRBD2. CDR3 size: 20 residues. V lost 2 bases and J lost 3; bases outside the gene matches: 15. Germline V lookup: CDR1 LGHNA, CDR2 YSLEER. CDR3 DNA sequence: TGCGCCAGCAGCCAACGCCCGGGACTAGCGGGGGACTACTCCGTCTACGAGCAGTACTTC. As protein: CASSQRPGLAGDYSVYEQYF.

This sequence joins TRBV3-1 (or the pseudogene TRBV3-2) and TRBJ1-2; D may be TRBD1 (5 bases). V lost 5 bases and J lost 2, with 12 bases in between. The CDR3 length is 14 residues. Germline values: CDR1 LGHDT, CDR2 YNNKEL (reference sequence). CDR3 residues: CASSNKPGNYGYTF. The CDR3 region has the DNA TGTGCCAGCAGCAATAAGCCAGGGAACTATGGCTACACCTTC.

The chain links TRBV19 to TRBJ1-5, with 9 bases that match TRBD1. The germline gives CDR1 LNHDA, CDR2 SQIVND (reference sequence). The V segment lost 5 bases and the J segment 7 bases; nucleotides outside the gene matches: 6. This CDR3 is built from 14 residues. This CDR3 reads CASSATGGEQPQHF. CDR3 bases: TGTGCCAGTAGTGCGACAGGGGGAGAACAGCCCCAGCATTTT.